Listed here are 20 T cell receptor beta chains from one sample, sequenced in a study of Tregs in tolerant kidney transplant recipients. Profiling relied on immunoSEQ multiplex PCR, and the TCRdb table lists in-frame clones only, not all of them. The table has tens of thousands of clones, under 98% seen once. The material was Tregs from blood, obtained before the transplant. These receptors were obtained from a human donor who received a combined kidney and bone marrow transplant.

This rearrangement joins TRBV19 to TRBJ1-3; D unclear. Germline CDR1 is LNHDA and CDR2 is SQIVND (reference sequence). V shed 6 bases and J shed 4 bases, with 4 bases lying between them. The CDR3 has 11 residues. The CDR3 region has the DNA TGTGCCAGTAGCCTAGGAAACACCATATATTTT. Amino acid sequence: CASSLGNTIYF.

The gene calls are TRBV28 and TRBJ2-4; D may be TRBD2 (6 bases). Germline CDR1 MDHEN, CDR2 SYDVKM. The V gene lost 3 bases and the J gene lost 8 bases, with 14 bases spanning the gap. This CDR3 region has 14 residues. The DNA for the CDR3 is TGTGCCAGCAGTTTCGCGGGGAGAGGTGACATTCAGTACTTC. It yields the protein CASSFAGRGDIQYF.

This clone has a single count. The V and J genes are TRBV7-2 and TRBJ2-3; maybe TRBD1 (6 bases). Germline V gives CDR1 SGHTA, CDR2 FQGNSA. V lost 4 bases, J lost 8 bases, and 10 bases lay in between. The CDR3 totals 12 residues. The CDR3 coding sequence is TGTGCCAGCAGCTCCCGACAGGTTACGCAGTATTTT. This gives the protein CASSSRQVTQYF.

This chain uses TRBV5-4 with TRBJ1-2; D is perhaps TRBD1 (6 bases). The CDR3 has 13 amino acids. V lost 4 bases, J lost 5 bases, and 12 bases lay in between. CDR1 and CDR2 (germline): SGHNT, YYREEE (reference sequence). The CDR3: CASSPRTDYGYTF. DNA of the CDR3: TGTGCCAGCAGCCCCCGGACAGATTATGGCTACACCTTC.

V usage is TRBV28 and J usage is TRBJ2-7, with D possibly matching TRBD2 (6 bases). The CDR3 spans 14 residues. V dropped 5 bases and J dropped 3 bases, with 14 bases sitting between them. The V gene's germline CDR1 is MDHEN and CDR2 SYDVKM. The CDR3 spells CASSGGTVGYEQYF. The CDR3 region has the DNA TGTGCCAGCAGTGGCGGGACGGTGGGCTACGAGCAGTACTTC.

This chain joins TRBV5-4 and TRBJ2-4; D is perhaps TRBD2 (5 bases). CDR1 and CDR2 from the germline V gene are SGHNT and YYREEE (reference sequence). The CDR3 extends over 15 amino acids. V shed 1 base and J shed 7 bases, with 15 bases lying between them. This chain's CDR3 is CASSLRDGLANIQYF. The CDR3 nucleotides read TGTGCCAGCAGCTTGAGGGATGGACTGGCGAACATTCAGTACTTC.

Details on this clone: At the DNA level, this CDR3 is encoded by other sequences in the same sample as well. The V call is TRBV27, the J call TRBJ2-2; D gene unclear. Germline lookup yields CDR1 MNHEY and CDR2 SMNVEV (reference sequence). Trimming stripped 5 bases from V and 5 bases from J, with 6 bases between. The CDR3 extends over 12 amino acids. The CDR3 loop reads CASSILTGELFF. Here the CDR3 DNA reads TGTGCCAGCAGTATTCTTACCGGGGAGCTGTTTTTT.

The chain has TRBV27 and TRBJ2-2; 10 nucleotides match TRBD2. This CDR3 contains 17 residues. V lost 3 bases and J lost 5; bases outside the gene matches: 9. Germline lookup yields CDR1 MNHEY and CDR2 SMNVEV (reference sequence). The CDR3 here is CASSFQREGLWTGELFF. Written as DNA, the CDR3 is TGTGCCAGCAGTTTCCAGCGGGAGGGCCTTTGGACCGGGGAGCTGTTTTTT.

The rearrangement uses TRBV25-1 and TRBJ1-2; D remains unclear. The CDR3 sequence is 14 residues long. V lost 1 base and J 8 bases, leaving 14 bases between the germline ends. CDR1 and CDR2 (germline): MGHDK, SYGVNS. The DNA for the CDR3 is TGTGCCAGCAGTGAATGGGGAGAGCGGGAGGGCTACACCTTC. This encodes CASSEWGEREGYTF.

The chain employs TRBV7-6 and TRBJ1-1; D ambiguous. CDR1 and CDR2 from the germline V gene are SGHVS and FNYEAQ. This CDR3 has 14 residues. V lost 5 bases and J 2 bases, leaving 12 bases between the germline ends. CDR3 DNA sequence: TGTGCCAGCAGCAAGCGCCGGGGAAACACTGAAGCTTTCTTT. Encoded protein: CASSKRRGNTEAFF.

CDR3 sequence: CASSIQGWSEQYF. The DNA for the CDR3 is TGTGCCAGTAGTATACAGGGATGGAGCGAGCAGTACTTC. V and J are TRBV19 and TRBJ2-7; perhaps TRBD1 as D (5 bases). Germline V CDR1 and CDR2: LNHDA, SQIVND (reference sequence). V was shortened by 2 bases and J by 6 bases, with 11 bases between the two germline ends. This CDR3 has 13 amino acids.

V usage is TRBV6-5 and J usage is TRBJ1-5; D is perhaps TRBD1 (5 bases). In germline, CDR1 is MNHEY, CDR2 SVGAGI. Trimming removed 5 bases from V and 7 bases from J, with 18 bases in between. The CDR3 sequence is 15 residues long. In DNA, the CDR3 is TGTGCCAGCAGTCGAACGGGGGGAGGAGGGCAGCCCCAGCATTTT. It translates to CASSRTGGGGQPQHF.

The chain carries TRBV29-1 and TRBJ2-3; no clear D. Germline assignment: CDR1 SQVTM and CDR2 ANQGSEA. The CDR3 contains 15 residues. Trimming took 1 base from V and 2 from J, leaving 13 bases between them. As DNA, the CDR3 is TGCAGCGTTGAAGGAGGCCTAGTTTACACAGATACGCAGTATTTT. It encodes CSVEGGLVYTDTQYF.

CDR3 region: CASSRTGGVEAYEQYF. The CDR3 nucleotides are TGTGCCAGCAGCCGGACTGGGGGGGTGGAGGCCTACGAGCAGTACTTC. The chain is built from TRBV9 and TRBJ2-7; TRBD2 matches 7 bases. The V gene's germline CDR1 is SGDLS and CDR2 YYNGEE. CDR3 length equals 16 residues. Trimming cost V 4 bases and J 2 bases; bases outside gene matches: 12.

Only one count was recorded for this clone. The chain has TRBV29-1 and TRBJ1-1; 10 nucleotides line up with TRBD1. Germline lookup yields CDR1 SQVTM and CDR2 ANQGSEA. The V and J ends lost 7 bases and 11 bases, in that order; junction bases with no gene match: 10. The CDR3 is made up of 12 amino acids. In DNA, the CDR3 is TGCAGCGCCACGGGACAGGGGCTTGTGGCTTTCTTT. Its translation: CSATGQGLVAFF.

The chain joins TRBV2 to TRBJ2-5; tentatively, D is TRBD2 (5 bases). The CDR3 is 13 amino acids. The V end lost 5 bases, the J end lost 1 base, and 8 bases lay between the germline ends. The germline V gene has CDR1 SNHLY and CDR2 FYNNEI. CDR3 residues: CASSSGRQETQYF. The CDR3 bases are TGTGCCAGCAGTAGCGGACGCCAAGAGACCCAGTACTTC. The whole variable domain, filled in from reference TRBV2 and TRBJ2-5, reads EPEVTQTPSHQVTQMGQEVILRCVPISNHLYFYWYRQILGQKVEFLVSFYNNEISEKSEIFDDQFSVERPDGSNFTLKIRSTKLEDSAMYFCASSSGRQETQYFGPGTRLLVL.

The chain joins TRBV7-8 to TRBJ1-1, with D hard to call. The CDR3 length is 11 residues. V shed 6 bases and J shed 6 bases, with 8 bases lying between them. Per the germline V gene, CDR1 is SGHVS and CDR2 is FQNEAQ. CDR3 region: CASSGGSEAFF. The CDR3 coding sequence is TGTGCCAGCAGTGGAGGCTCTGAAGCTTTCTTT.

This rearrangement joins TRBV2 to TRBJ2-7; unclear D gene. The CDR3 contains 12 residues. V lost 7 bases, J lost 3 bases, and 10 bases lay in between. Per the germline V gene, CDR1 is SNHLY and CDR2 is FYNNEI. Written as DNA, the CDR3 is TGTGCCAGCATAGAGAGCTTCTACGAGCAGTACTTC. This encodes CASIESFYEQYF.

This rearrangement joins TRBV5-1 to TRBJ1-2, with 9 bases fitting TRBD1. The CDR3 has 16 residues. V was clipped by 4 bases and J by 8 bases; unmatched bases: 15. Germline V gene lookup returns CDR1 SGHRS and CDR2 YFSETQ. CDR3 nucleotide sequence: TGCGCCAGCAGCGGTGGGGGCAAACAGGGGGCTCGAGGCTACACCTTC. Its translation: CASSGGGKQGARGYTF. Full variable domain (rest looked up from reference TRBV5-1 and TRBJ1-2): KAGVTQTPRYLIKTRGQQVTLSCSPISGHRSVSWYQQTPGQGLQFLFEYFSETQRNKGNFPGRFSGRQFSNSRSEMNVSTLELGDSALYLCASSGGGKQGARGYTFGSGTRLTVV.

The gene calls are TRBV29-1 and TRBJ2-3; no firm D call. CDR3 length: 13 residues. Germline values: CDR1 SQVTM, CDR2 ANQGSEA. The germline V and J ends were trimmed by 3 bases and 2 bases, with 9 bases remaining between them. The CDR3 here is CSVEAAHTDTQYF. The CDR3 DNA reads TGCAGCGTTGAGGCGGCACACACAGATACGCAGTATTTT.